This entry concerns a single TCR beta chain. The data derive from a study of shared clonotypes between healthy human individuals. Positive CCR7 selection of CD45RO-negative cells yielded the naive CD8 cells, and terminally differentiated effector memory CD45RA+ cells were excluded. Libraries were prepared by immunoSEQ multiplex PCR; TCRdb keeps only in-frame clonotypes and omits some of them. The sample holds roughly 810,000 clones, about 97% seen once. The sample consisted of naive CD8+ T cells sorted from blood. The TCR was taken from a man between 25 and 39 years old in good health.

Here the CDR3 DNA reads TGTGCCAGCGCCTACGGGAGGAACTACAATGAGCAGTTCTTC. Translated, it gives CASAYGRNYNEQFF. The J gene is TRBJ2-1, the V gene TRBV11-2; TRBD2 matches 7 bases. Germline V gene sequence: CDR1 SGHAT, CDR2 FQNNGV. The CDR3 has 14 amino acids. V lost 8 bases and J lost 3; bases outside the gene matches: 7.